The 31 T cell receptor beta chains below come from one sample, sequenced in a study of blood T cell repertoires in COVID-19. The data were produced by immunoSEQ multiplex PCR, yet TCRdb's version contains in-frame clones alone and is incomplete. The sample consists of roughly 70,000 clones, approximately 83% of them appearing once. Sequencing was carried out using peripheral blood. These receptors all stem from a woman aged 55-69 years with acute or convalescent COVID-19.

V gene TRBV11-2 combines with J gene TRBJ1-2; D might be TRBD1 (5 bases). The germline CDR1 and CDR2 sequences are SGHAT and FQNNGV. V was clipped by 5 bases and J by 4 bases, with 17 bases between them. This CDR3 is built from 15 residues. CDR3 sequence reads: CASSPPRSGLYGYTF. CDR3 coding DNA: TGTGCCAGCAGCCCCCCAAGGTCAGGGCTCTATGGCTACACCTTC. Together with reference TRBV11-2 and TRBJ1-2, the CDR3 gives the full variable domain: EAGVAQSPRYKIIEKRQSVAFWCNPISGHATLYWYQQILGQGPKLLIQFQNNGVVDDSQLPKDRFSAERLKGVDSTLKIQPAKLEDSAVYLCASSPPRSGLYGYTFGSGTRLTVV.

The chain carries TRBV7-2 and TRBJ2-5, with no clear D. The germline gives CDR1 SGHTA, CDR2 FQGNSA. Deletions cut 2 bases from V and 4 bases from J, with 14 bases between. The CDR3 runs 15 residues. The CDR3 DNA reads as TGTGCCAGCAGCTTATATCTACGGAGAGGAGAGACCCAGTACTTC. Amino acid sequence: CASSLYLRRGETQYF.

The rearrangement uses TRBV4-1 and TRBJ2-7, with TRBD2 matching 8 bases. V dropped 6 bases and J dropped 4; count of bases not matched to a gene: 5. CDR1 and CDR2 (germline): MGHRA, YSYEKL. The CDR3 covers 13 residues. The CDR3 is CASSASGGYEQYF. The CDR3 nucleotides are TGCGCCAGCAGTGCGAGCGGGGGTTACGAGCAGTACTTC.

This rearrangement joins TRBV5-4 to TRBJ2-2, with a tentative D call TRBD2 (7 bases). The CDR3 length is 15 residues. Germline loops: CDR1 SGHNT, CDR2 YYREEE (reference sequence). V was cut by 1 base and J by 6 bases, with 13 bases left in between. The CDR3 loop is CASSLKGGASGELFF. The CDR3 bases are TGTGCCAGCAGCTTGAAAGGGGGGGCGTCCGGGGAGCTGTTTTTT.

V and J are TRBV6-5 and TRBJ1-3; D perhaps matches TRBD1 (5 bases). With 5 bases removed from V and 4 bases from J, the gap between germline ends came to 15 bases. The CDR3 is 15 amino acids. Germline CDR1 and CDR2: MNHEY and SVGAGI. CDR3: CASSTREGYGNTIYF. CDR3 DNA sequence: TGTGCCAGCAGTACCCGGGAGGGGTACGGAAACACCATATATTTT.

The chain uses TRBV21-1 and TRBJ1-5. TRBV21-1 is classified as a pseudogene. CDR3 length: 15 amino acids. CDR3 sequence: CASGYNPGEHQPQHF. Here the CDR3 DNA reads TGTGCCAGCGGGTATAACCCCGGGGAGCATCAGCCCCAGCATTTT.

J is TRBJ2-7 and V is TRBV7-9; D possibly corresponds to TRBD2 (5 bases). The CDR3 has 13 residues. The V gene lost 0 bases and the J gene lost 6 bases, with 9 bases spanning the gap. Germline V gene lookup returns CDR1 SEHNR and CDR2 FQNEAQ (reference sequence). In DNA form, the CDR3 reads TGTGCCAGCAGCTTAGCCGCGGGTGGCGAGCAGTACTTC. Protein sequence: CASSLAAGGEQYF.

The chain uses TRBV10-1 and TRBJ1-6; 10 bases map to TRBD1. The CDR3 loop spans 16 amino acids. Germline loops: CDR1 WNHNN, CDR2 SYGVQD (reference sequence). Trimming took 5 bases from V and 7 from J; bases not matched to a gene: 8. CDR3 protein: CASSLRDRGWNSPLHF. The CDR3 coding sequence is TGCGCCAGCAGTCTCCGGGACAGGGGTTGGAATTCACCCCTCCACTTT.

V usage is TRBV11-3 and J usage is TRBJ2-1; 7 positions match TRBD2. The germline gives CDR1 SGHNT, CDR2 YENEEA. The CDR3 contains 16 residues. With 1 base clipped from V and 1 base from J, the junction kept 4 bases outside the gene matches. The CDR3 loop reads CASSLGLGGSYNEQFF. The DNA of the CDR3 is TGTGCCAGCAGCTTAGGCCTCGGGGGGTCCTACAATGAGCAGTTCTTC.

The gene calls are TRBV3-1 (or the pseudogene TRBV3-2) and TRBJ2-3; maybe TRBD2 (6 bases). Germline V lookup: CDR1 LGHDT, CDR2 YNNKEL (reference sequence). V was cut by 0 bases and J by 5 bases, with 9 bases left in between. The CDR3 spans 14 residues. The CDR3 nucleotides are TGTGCCAGCAGCCAAGAGTGGGGAGGAGATACGCAGTATTTT. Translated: CASSQEWGGDTQYF.

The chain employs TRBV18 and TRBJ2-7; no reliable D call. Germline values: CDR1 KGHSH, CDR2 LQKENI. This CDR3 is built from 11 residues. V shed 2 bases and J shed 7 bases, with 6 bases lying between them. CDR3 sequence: CASSPKEEQYF. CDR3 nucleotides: TGTGCCAGCTCACCAAAGGAGGAGCAGTACTTC.

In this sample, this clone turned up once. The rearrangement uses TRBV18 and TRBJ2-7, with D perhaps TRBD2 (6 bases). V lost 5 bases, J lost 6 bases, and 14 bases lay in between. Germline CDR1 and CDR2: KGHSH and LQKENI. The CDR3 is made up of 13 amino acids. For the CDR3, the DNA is TGTGCCAGCTCAGGGCGGGGCAGCGGCGAGCAGTACTTC. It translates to CASSGRGSGEQYF.

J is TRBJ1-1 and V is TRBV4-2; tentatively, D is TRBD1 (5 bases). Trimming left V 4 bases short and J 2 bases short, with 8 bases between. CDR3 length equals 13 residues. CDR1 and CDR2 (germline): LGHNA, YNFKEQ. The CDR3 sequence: CASSRGGNTEAFF. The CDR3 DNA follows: TGTGCCAGCAGCCGGGGGGGAAACACTGAAGCTTTCTTT.

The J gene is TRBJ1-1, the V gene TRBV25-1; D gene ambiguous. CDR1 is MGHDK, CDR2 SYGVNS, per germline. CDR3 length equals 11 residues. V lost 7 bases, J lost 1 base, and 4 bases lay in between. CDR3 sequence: CASNRNTEAFF. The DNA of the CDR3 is TGTGCCAGCAATAGGAACACTGAAGCTTTCTTT.

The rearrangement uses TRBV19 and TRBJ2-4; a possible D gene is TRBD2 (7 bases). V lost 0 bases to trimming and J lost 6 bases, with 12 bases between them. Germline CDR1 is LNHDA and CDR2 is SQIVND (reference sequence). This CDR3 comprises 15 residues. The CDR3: CASSIEGGPGNIQYF. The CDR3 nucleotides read TGTGCCAGTAGTATAGAGGGGGGGCCCGGAAACATTCAGTACTTC.

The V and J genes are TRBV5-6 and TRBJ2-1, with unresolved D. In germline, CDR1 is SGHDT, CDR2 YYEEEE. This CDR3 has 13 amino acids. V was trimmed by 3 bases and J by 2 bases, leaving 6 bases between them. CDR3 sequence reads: CASSYQAYNEQFF. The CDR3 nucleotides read TGTGCCAGCAGCTATCAGGCCTACAATGAGCAGTTCTTC.

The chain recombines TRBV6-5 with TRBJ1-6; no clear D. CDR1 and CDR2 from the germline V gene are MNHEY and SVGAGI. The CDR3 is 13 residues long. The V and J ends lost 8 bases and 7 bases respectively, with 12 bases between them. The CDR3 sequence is CASCLKQNSPLHF. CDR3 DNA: TGTGCCAGCTGCTTAAAACAAAATTCACCCCTCCACTTT.

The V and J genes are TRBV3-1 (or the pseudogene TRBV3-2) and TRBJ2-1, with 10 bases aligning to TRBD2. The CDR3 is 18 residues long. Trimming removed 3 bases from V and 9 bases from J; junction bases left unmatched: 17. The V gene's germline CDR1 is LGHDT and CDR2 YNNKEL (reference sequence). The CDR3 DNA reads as TGTGCCAGCAGCCAGGGGCTGCCTAGCGGGGGCCAAGGAAGTGAGCAGTTCTTC. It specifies CASSQGLPSGGQGSEQFF.

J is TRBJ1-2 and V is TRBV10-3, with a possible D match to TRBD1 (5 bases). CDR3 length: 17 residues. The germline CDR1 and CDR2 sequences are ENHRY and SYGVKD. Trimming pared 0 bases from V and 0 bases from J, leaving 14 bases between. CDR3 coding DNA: TGTGCCATCAGTGAGTCGGCAGGGCTCTTTTCTAACTATGGCTACACCTTC. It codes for CAISESAGLFSNYGYTF.

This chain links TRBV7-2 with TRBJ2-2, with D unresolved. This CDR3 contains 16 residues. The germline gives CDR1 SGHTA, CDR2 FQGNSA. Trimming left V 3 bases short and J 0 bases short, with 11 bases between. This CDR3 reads CASSFYPTTNTGELFF. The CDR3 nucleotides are TGTGCCAGCAGCTTCTATCCCACGACGAACACCGGGGAGCTGTTTTTT.

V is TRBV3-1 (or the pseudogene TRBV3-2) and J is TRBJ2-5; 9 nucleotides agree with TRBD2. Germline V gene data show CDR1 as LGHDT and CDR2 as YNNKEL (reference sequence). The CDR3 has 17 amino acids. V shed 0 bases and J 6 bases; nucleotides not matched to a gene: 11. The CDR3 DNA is TGTGCCAGCAGCCAAGAAGGCGGGCTAGCGGGGCGGCAGACCCAGTACTTC. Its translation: CASSQEGGLAGRQTQYF.

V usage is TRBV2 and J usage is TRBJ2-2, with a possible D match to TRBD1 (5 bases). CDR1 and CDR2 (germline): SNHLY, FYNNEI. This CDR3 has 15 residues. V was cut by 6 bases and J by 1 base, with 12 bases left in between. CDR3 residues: CASRELTGNTGELFF. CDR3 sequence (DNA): TGTGCCAGCAGGGAGCTTACAGGGAACACCGGGGAGCTGTTTTTT.

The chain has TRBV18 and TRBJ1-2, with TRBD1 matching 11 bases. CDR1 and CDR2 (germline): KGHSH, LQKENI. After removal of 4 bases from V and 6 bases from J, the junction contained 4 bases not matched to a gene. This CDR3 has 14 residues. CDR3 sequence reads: CASSQGQGANGYTF. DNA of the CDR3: TGTGCCAGCTCACAAGGACAGGGGGCTAATGGCTACACCTTC.

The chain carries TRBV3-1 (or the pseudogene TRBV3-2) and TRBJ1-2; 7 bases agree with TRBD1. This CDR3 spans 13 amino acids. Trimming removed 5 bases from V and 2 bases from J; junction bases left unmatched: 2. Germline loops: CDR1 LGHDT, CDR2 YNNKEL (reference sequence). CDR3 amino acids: CASSGRGNYGYTF. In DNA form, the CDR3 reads TGTGCCAGCAGCGGCAGGGGGAACTATGGCTACACCTTC.

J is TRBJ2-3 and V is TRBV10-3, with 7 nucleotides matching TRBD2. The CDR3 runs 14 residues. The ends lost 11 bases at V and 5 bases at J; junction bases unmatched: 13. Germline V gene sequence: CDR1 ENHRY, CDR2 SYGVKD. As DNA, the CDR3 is TGTGCCGTCGACGCCGGGGGGAGGGGAGATACGCAGTATTTT. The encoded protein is CAVDAGGRGDTQYF.

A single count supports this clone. Written as DNA, the CDR3 is TGTGCCAGCAGGGGGCTTCAGCAGCCCCAGCATTTT. Translation gives CASRGLQQPQHF. The chain carries TRBV6-5 and TRBJ1-5; D possibly corresponds to TRBD1 (5 bases). This CDR3 spans 12 amino acids. CDR1 is MNHEY and CDR2 is SVGAGI in the germline V gene. The V gene lost 6 bases and the J gene lost 7 bases, with 10 bases spanning the gap.

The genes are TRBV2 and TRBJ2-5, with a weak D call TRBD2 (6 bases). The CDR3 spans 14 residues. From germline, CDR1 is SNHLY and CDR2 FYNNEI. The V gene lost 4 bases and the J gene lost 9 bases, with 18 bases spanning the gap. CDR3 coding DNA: TGTGCCAGCAGTGGAACGGGAGCCCCTAGGGCCCAGTACTTC. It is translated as CASSGTGAPRAQYF.

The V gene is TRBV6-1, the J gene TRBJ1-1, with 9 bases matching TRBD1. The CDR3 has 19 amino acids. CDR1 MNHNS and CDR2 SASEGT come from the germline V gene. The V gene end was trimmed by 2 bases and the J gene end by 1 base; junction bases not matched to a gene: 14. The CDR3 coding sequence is TGTGCCAGCAGTGAAATCAAGACAGGGGGGAGAATTGGGAACACTGAAGCTTTCTTT. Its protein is CASSEIKTGGRIGNTEAFF.

The CDR3 loop reads CASSLGTGGAAFF. The CDR3, as DNA: TGTGCCAGCAGCTTAGGGACAGGGGGAGCGGCTTTCTTT. This chain links TRBV7-2 with TRBJ1-1; 10 bases agree with TRBD1. This CDR3 comprises 13 residues. Germline assignment: CDR1 SGHTA and CDR2 FQGNSA. V was clipped by 1 base and J by 11 bases; unmatched bases: 4.

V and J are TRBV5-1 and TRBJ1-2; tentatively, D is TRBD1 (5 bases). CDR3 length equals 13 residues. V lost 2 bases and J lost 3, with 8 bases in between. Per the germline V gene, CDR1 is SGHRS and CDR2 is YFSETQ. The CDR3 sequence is CASSLSGDYGYTF. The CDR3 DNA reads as TGCGCCAGCAGCTTATCGGGGGACTATGGCTACACCTTC.

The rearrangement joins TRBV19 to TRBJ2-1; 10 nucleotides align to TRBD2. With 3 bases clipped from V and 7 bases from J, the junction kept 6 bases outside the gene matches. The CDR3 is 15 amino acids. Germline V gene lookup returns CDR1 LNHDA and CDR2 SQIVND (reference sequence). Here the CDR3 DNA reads TGTGCCAGTAGTATTGGAGGGACTAGCGATAATGAGCAGTTCTTC. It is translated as CASSIGGTSDNEQFF.